The clone carrying this T cell receptor beta chain was counted ten times or more. Its target is unknown. This sample was taken from a study of T-cell reconstitution after alpha-beta-depleted transplantation in children. Study results and caveats: Where alpha-beta T cells came from about two months after transplant was reportedly several hundred expanded graft clones.

As it was prepared, the TCRbeta library received unique molecular identifiers. TCRdb itself ran the PCR reads through MiXCR, one entry per CDR3 protein. Among about 300,000 distinct CDR3 sequences listed, around 9.1% were seen once. V shed 5 bases, J shed 3 bases, and the junction held 13 bases outside the gene matches. Germline V gene sequence: CDR1 MNHNS, CDR2 SASEGT. This CDR3 contains 17 residues. The receptor was isolated from a boy under two years old with acute myeloid leukemia, due to receive a stem cell transplant. The gene calls are TRBV6-1 and TRBJ1-2; 9 bases line up with TRBD1. Specimen: PBMCs, collected before TCRalphabeta/CD19-depleted stem cell transplant. The CDR3 is CASSTDPTGGAYYGYTF. In DNA, the CDR3 is TGTGCCAGCAGTACAGACCCTACAGGGGGCGCCTACTATGGCTACACCTTC.